The 18 T cell receptor beta chains presented below share a single source sample, sequenced in a study of neoadjuvant anti-PD-1 for oral cavity cancer. Clones were sequenced by immunoSEQ multiplex PCR, and TCRdb holds only the in-frame ones, with some missing. The data contain about 14,000 clones, roughly 74% of them singletons. The sequences come from PBMCs, collected before nivolumab (anti-PD-1) treatment. The origin of the receptors is a person between 40 and 79 years old with oral cavity squamous cell carcinoma.

This chain joins TRBV6-5 and TRBJ1-5; possible D gene TRBD1, 5 bases. V was pared by 5 bases and J by 2 bases, with 13 bases between. The CDR3 runs to 15 residues. Per germline, CDR1 MNHEY and CDR2 SVGAGI. The CDR3 sequence is CASSLWGERNQPQHF. CDR3 coding DNA: TGTGCCAGCAGTCTTTGGGGGGAGCGCAATCAGCCCCAGCATTTT.

The V gene is TRBV6-1, the J gene TRBJ2-7, with 7 bases aligning to TRBD1. Trimming took 6 bases from V and 0 from J; bases not matched to a gene: 8. Germline loops: CDR1 MNHNS, CDR2 SASEGT. This CDR3 comprises 15 residues. In DNA, the CDR3 is TGTGCCAGCAGCAGCTTGAAGGGGGCCTCCTACGAGCAGTACTTC. Residues: CASSSLKGASYEQYF.

This clone was seen just once. The V and J genes are TRBV4-1 and TRBJ1-4; no firm D call. Between the trimmed V and J ends, which lost 0 bases and 7 bases, there was a span of 12 bases. This CDR3 is built from 15 residues. CDR1 is MGHRA and CDR2 is YSYEKL in the germline V gene. The CDR3 region is CASSQEVRPGEKLFF. The CDR3 bases are TGCGCCAGCAGCCAAGAAGTCAGGCCTGGTGAAAAACTGTTTTTT.

The rearrangement links TRBV11-2 to TRBJ2-4; 8 bases map to TRBD1. J lost 0 bases, V lost 6 bases, and 7 bases had no gene match. Germline-derived CDR1 and CDR2 are SGHAT and FQNNGV. The CDR3 has 16 amino acids. CDR3 loop: CASRTDRGIAKNIQYF. DNA of the CDR3: TGTGCCAGCAGAACTGACAGGGGAATAGCCAAAAACATTCAGTACTTC.

This clone showed up just a few times. Here the CDR3 reads CASSLSGVGTADNGYTF. The CDR3 nucleotides read TGTGCCAGCAGTTTATCCGGAGTGGGGACAGCGGATAATGGCTACACCTTC. The chain is built from TRBV27 and TRBJ1-2, with 7 bases fitting TRBD1. This CDR3 has 17 residues. The germline CDR1 and CDR2 sequences are MNHEY and SMNVEV (reference sequence). Losses at the gene ends were 0 bases for V and 6 bases for J; bases not matched to a gene: 13.

The table lists this clone with a few counts. V usage is TRBV7-9 and J usage is TRBJ2-5; D is unclear. The length of the CDR3 is 13 residues. V was cut by 1 base and J by 2 bases, with 5 bases left in between. The germline CDR1 and CDR2 sequences are SEHNR and FQNEAQ (reference sequence). The CDR3 sequence is CASSLVRQETQYF. The CDR3 DNA sequence: TGTGCCAGCAGCTTAGTCAGACAAGAGACCCAGTACTTC.

The chain uses TRBV6-5 and TRBJ1-6, with 7 bases matching TRBD1. The V and J ends lost 2 bases and 8 bases, in that order; junction bases with no gene match: 0. CDR1 and CDR2 from the germline V gene are MNHEY and SVGAGI. There are 13 residues in the CDR3. CDR3 protein: CASSYGTDSPLHF. The CDR3 DNA reads TGTGCCAGCAGTTACGGGACAGATTCACCCCTCCACTTT.

This chain connects TRBV7-9 to TRBJ1-5; TRBD1 matches at 11 bases. This CDR3 region has 16 residues. Germline V CDR1 and CDR2: SEHNR, FQNEAQ (reference sequence). J gave up 2 bases and V 5 bases, and 5 bases lay outside the gene matches. CDR3 loop: CASSQGQGEGNQPQHF. Here the CDR3 DNA reads TGTGCCAGCAGCCAGGGACAGGGGGAGGGCAATCAGCCCCAGCATTTT.

The chain employs TRBV4-1 and TRBJ1-1; a weak D match, TRBD1 (5 bases). CDR1 is MGHRA and CDR2 is YSYEKL in the germline V gene. The CDR3 runs 16 residues. Trimming left V 1 base short and J 0 bases short, with 12 bases between. As DNA, the CDR3 is TGCGCCAGCAGCCAAGGGGGGGGAACCTTGAACACTGAAGCTTTCTTT. Encoded protein: CASSQGGGTLNTEAFF.

The V call is TRBV15, the J call TRBJ1-1; possible D gene TRBD1, 5 bases. This CDR3 has 14 amino acids. From germline, CDR1 is LNHNV and CDR2 YYDKDF (reference sequence). The V end was cut by 0 bases, the J end by 6 bases, with 11 bases between. DNA of the CDR3: TGTGCCACCAGCAGAGATCCTTGGGGGTCTGAAGCTTTCTTT. It specifies CATSRDPWGSEAFF.

The V and J genes are TRBV7-3 and TRBJ2-3; no reliable D call. The length of the CDR3 is 14 residues. Trimming removed 1 base from V and 1 base from J, with 6 bases in between. Germline assignment: CDR1 SGHTA and CDR2 FQGTGA. The CDR3 loop is CASSLMAGTDTQYF. CDR3 DNA sequence: TGTGCCAGCAGCTTAATGGCGGGCACAGATACGCAGTATTTT. Looking up the rest from reference TRBV7-3 and TRBJ2-3 gives the full variable domain: GAGVSQTPSNKVTEKGKYVELRCDPISGHTALYWYRQSLGQGPEFLIYFQGTGAADDSGLPNDRFFAVRPEGSVSTLKIQRTERGDSAVYLCASSLMAGTDTQYFGPGTRLTVL.

CDR3 residues: CASRYSPGQGLHSNQPQHF. The DNA of the CDR3 is TGTGCCAGTCGGTACTCCCCGGGACAGGGGCTCCATAGCAATCAGCCCCAGCATTTT. The chain uses TRBV19 and TRBJ1-5; the match to TRBD1 covers 10 bases. The CDR3 is 19 amino acids. Per germline, CDR1 LNHDA and CDR2 SQIVND (reference sequence). The V and J ends lost 8 bases and 0 bases, in that order; junction bases with no gene match: 16.

The rearrangement links TRBV29-1 to TRBJ1-1; no reliable D call. The CDR3 contains 14 residues. Germline V lookup: CDR1 SQVTM, CDR2 ANQGSEA. Trimming stripped 6 bases from V and 1 base from J, with 15 bases between. The CDR3 spells CSVVPGSANTEAFF. CDR3 bases: TGCAGCGTGGTTCCCGGGTCGGCGAACACTGAAGCTTTCTTT.

This clone was observed a few times. The junction shows a germline mismatch at one end, possibly a read error. V usage is TRBV4-1 and J usage is TRBJ2-4; D may correspond to TRBD1 or TRBD2 (5 bases each). Germline-derived CDR1 and CDR2 are MGHRA and YSYEKL. The CDR3 length is 13 residues. The CDR3, as DNA: TGCGCCAGCAGCCGAATTTCTCCGGGACCGCAGAACTTC. Translating it yields CASSRISPGPQNF.

This chain joins TRBV7-8 and TRBJ2-5, with TRBD2 matching 13 bases. Trimming cost V 4 bases and J 4 bases; bases outside gene matches: 6. Germline CDR1 and CDR2: SGHVS and FQNEAQ. The CDR3 sequence is 16 residues long. CDR3 DNA: TGTGCCAGCAGCTACACTAGCGGGAGGGGCAGAGAGACCCAGTACTTC. It yields the protein CASSYTSGRGRETQYF.

The chain links TRBV4-1 to TRBJ1-5; tentatively, D is TRBD1 (5 bases). V lost 1 base and J lost 4, with 8 bases in between. This CDR3 comprises 14 residues. CDR1 MGHRA and CDR2 YSYEKL come from the germline V gene. The CDR3 DNA reads TGCGCCAGCAGCCAAGGACAGAATAATCAGCCCCAGCATTTT. Protein product: CASSQGQNNQPQHF.

CDR3 nucleotides: TGTGCCAGCAGCCCCAACCCGCAGGGGGCCTACGAGCAGTACTTC. It yields the protein CASSPNPQGAYEQYF. The J gene is TRBJ2-7, the V gene TRBV11-2; 7 bases align to TRBD1. The CDR3 has 15 residues. Germline CDR1 reads SGHAT; CDR2 reads FQNNGV. V gave up 5 bases and J gave up 2 bases; unmatched junction bases: 9.

CDR3 DNA: TGTGCCAGCACCGAATTAGGGAGAATTTACCTATCCTCCTACGAGCAGTACTTC. This sequence encodes CASTELGRIYLSSYEQYF. The J gene is TRBJ2-7, the V gene TRBV2, with D possibly matching TRBD2 (5 bases). This CDR3 region has 18 residues. Trimming pared 7 bases from V and 0 bases from J, leaving 25 bases between. The V gene's germline CDR1 is SNHLY and CDR2 FYNNEI. The full variable domain, in which reference TRBV2 and TRBJ2-7 provide the parts outside the CDR3, is EPEVTQTPSHQVTQMGQEVILRCVPISNHLYFYWYRQILGQKVEFLVSFYNNEISEKSEIFDDQFSVERPDGSNFTLKIRSTKLEDSAMYFCASTELGRIYLSSYEQYFGPGTRLTVT.